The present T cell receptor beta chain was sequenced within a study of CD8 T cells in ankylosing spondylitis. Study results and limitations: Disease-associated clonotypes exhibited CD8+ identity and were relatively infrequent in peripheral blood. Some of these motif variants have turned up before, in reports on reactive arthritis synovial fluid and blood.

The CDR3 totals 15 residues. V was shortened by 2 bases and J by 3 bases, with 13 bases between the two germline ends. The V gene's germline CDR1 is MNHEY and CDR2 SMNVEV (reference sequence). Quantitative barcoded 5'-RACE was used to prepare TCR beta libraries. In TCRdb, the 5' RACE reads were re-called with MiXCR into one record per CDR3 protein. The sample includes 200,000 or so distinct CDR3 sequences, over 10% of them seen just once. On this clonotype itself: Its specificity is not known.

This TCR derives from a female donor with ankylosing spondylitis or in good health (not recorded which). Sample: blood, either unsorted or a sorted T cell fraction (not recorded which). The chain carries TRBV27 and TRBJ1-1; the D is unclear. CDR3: CASSLNPGLDTEAFF. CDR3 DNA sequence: TGTGCCAGCAGTTTAAACCCAGGCCTCGACACTGAAGCTTTCTTT.